A single sample gave rise to the 30 T cell receptor beta chains below, sequenced in a study of shared clonotypes between healthy human individuals. Profiled with immunoSEQ multiplex PCR; TCRdb holds only in-frame clones, not every one. Seen here are more than 500,000 clones, around 96% observed once, and the top ten hold about 0.059%. Sequenced: naive CD4+ T cells sorted from blood. Subset in this sample: CD45RA+ positively selected. The receptors shown here come from a woman in her thirties in good health.

The J gene is TRBJ1-2, the V gene TRBV5-1; 7 bases match TRBD1. Germline values: CDR1 SGHRS, CDR2 YFSETQ. The V gene end was trimmed by 0 bases and the J gene end by 2 bases; junction bases not matched to a gene: 1. The CDR3 length is 14 residues. This chain's CDR3 is CASSLVTGNYGYTF. CDR3 nucleotides: TGCGCCAGCAGCTTGGTGACAGGGAACTATGGCTACACCTTC.

This chain uses TRBV27 with TRBJ1-1, with 7 nucleotides matching TRBD1. V shed 4 bases, J shed 3 bases, and the junction held 5 bases outside the gene matches. The CDR3 loop spans 14 amino acids. The germline gives CDR1 MNHEY, CDR2 SMNVEV (reference sequence). CDR3 DNA: TGTGCCAGCAGTTCTAGGGGGCTGGACACTGAAGCTTTCTTT. It specifies CASSSRGLDTEAFF.

V gene TRBV5-4 combines with J gene TRBJ2-5; 10 bases line up with TRBD2. The CDR3 has 15 residues. CDR1 is SGHNT and CDR2 is YYREEE in the germline V gene (reference sequence). The junction had 6 bases not matched to a gene; V was cut back by 2 bases and J by 5 bases. For the CDR3, the DNA is TGTGCCAGCAGCTTAGCGGGAGGGCTTCGGGAGACCCAGTACTTC. It yields the protein CASSLAGGLRETQYF. Supplemented by reference TRBV5-4 and TRBJ2-5, the full variable domain reads ETGVTQSPTHLIKTRGQQVTLRCSSQSGHNTVSWYQQALGQGPQFIFQYYREEENGRGNFPPRFSGLQFPNYSSELNVNALELDDSALYLCASSLAGGLRETQYFGPGTRLLVL.

The genes are TRBV7-9 and TRBJ2-7, with D uncertain. Germline V gene lookup returns CDR1 SEHNR and CDR2 FQNEAQ (reference sequence). V lost 6 bases and J 8 bases, leaving 11 bases between the germline ends. CDR3 length equals 11 residues. The CDR3 sequence: CASSLTLQQYF. The DNA for the CDR3 is TGTGCCAGCAGTCTGACACTGCAGCAGTACTTC.

The chain combines TRBV27 with TRBJ2-6; no clear D gene. The germline gives CDR1 MNHEY, CDR2 SMNVEV (reference sequence). The CDR3 runs to 15 residues. V was trimmed by 7 bases and J by 0 bases, leaving 10 bases between them. In DNA, the CDR3 is TGTGCCAGCAAAGCAGCCAGCTCTGGGGCCAACGTCCTGACTTTC. Its translation: CASKAASSGANVLTF.

The chain recombines TRBV11-3 with TRBJ2-7; tentative D call: TRBD1 (6 bases). V gave up 3 bases and J gave up 5 bases, with 14 bases separating them. Germline V CDR1 and CDR2: SGHNT, YENEEA. The CDR3 runs 14 residues. CDR3 sequence: CASSFYRVYNEQYF. DNA for the CDR3: TGTGCCAGCAGCTTCTACAGGGTTTATAACGAGCAGTACTTC.

The chain links TRBV5-1 to TRBJ2-5, with 13 bases aligning to TRBD2. The CDR3 extends over 17 amino acids. Germline V gene lookup returns CDR1 SGHRS and CDR2 YFSETQ. After removal of 4 bases from V and 5 bases from J, the junction contained 11 bases not matched to a gene. The CDR3 is CASSPGLAGVALETQYF. Here the CDR3 DNA reads TGCGCCAGCAGCCCCGGACTAGCGGGAGTTGCGTTGGAGACCCAGTACTTC. The complete variable domain, with remaining parts taken from reference TRBV5-1 and TRBJ2-5, reads KAGVTQTPRYLIKTRGQQVTLSCSPISGHRSVSWYQQTPGQGLQFLFEYFSETQRNKGNFPGRFSGRQFSNSRSEMNVSTLELGDSALYLCASSPGLAGVALETQYFGPGTRLLVL.

The rearrangement links TRBV7-5 to TRBJ2-2; the listed D gene, TRBD2, was not tested against the DNA. TRBV7-5 is reported as a pseudogene. This CDR3 contains 14 residues. As DNA, the CDR3 is TGTGTCAGAAGCTTCCGGGGGGGCACCGGGGAGCTGTTTTTT. Encoded protein: CVRSFRGGTGELFF.

The chain joins TRBV4-1 to TRBJ1-4; 10 bases agree with TRBD1. Germline V gene lookup returns CDR1 MGHRA and CDR2 YSYEKL. J lost 8 bases, V lost 3 bases, and 6 bases had no gene match. CDR3 length: 15 amino acids. Here the CDR3 reads CASSHGQGVKEKLFF. The CDR3 coding sequence is TGCGCCAGCAGCCACGGACAGGGGGTAAAGGAAAAACTGTTTTTT.

This clone was detected only once. This sequence joins TRBV10-3 and TRBJ2-7, with D possibly TRBD1 on 5 matching bases. Trimming took off 4 bases at V and 7 bases at J, with 17 bases between the two ends. This CDR3 spans 14 amino acids. Germline CDR1 is ENHRY and CDR2 is SYGVKD. CDR3: CAISGHPDSGEQYF. DNA of the CDR3: TGTGCCATCAGTGGTCACCCCGACAGTGGTGAGCAGTACTTC.

CDR3 sequence reads: CASSQKGLGYTGELFF. The CDR3 bases are TGCGCCAGCAGCCAGAAGGGTTTAGGCTACACCGGGGAGCTGTTTTTT. J is TRBJ2-2 and V is TRBV4-1; D is uncertain. Trimming left V 3 bases short and J 3 bases short, with 14 bases between. There are 16 residues in the CDR3. Germline V gives CDR1 MGHRA, CDR2 YSYEKL.

The chain combines TRBV6-5 with TRBJ2-6; no clear D. There are 16 residues in the CDR3. CDR1 MNHEY and CDR2 SVGAGI come from the germline V gene. V was clipped by 0 bases and J by 0 bases, with 6 bases between them. CDR3 residues: CASSYSFSSGANVLTF. The CDR3 DNA follows: TGTGCCAGCAGTTACTCATTTTCCTCTGGGGCCAACGTCCTGACTTTC.

This clone has more than one count but fewer than ten. The rearrangement uses TRBV15 and TRBJ1-2; D is unresolved. The CDR3 totals 13 residues. CDR1 is LNHNV and CDR2 is YYDKDF in the germline V gene (reference sequence). The ends were cut back, 1 base at V and 6 bases at J, with 9 bases in the middle. The CDR3 DNA reads as TGTGCCACCAGCAGAGGAGAATGGAATGGCTACACCTTC. Encoded protein: CATSRGEWNGYTF.

The chain employs TRBV19 and TRBJ2-7; D might be TRBD2 (5 bases). The CDR3 has 15 residues. Trimming took off 1 base at V and 3 bases at J, with 13 bases between the two ends. From germline, CDR1 is LNHDA and CDR2 SQIVND (reference sequence). The chain's CDR3 is CASSIGTVPRYEQYF. The CDR3 bases are TGTGCCAGTAGTATAGGGACTGTTCCACGCTACGAGCAGTACTTC.

The chain is built from TRBV23-1 and TRBJ2-7, with TRBD1 matching over 7 bases. TRBV23-1 is an ORF, with its function uncertain. The junction had 12 bases not matched to a gene; V was cut back by 1 base and J by 0 bases. The length of the CDR3 is 18 residues. The CDR3: CASSQFSSRAGGSYEQYF. CDR3 DNA sequence: TGCGCCAGCAGTCAATTCAGCTCTCGGGCAGGGGGCTCCTACGAGCAGTACTTC.

In this sample, this clone turned up once. The chain uses TRBV28 and TRBJ1-1; D uncertain. Trimming took off 8 bases at V and 2 bases at J, with 9 bases between the two ends. The CDR3 covers 12 residues. Looked up from germline, CDR1 is MDHEN and CDR2 is SYDVKM. The CDR3 nucleotides read TGTGCCAGCGACCAGGTTAACACTGAAGCTTTCTTT. Its protein product is CASDQVNTEAFF.

V is TRBV10-2 and J is TRBJ2-7, with 9 bases identical to TRBD2. Trimming took 6 bases from V and 2 from J; bases not matched to a gene: 5. The CDR3 spans 14 residues. Germline lookup yields CDR1 WSHSY and CDR2 SAAADI. The CDR3 loop is CASRASGTAYEQYF. The CDR3 DNA reads as TGCGCCAGCAGGGCTAGCGGGACCGCCTACGAGCAGTACTTC.

V gene TRBV2 combines with J gene TRBJ1-2; D is perhaps TRBD1 (5 bases). V was cut by 7 bases and J by 3 bases, with 21 bases left in between. The CDR3 runs 16 residues. Germline V gene data show CDR1 as SNHLY and CDR2 as FYNNEI. The CDR3, as DNA: TGTGCCAGCACTAATCAACTGACTAGGGGCGACTATGGCTACACCTTC. Protein sequence: CASTNQLTRGDYGYTF.

The chain is built from TRBV10-3 and TRBJ2-1; no clear D. The CDR3 consists of 12 residues. Germline loops: CDR1 ENHRY, CDR2 SYGVKD. Trimming removed 4 bases at V and 6 bases at J, with 7 bases between. Here the CDR3 reads CAISGDSNEQFF. CDR3 bases: TGTGCCATCAGTGGGGATAGCAATGAGCAGTTCTTC.

The gene calls are TRBV19 and TRBJ2-7; 12 bases line up with TRBD2. Trimming at V came to 5 bases and at J to 5 bases, leaving 7 bases not matched to a gene. This CDR3 contains 15 residues. CDR1 and CDR2 (germline): LNHDA, SQIVND (reference sequence). Here the CDR3 DNA reads TGTGCCAGTAGTTCCGCTAGCGGGAGGGCTCACGAGCAGTACTTC. Its protein product is CASSSASGRAHEQYF. The full variable domain, completed using reference TRBV19 and TRBJ2-7, is DGGITQSPKYLFRKEGQNVTLSCEQNLNHDAMYWYRQDPGQGLRLIYYSQIVNDFQKGDIAEGYSVSREKKESFPLTVTSAQKNPTAFYLCASSSASGRAHEQYFGPGTRLTVT.

V is TRBV4-1 and J is TRBJ2-1; weak D call: TRBD2 (5 bases). Germline CDR1 and CDR2: MGHRA and YSYEKL. Trimming stripped 5 bases from V and 0 bases from J, with 11 bases between. The CDR3 extends over 15 amino acids. The CDR3 reads CASSRGGSSYNEQFF. The CDR3 DNA is TGCGCCAGCAGCAGAGGTGGGAGCTCCTACAATGAGCAGTTCTTC.

Turning to this clone: The sample contains more than one DNA sequence encoding this CDR3. The chain recombines TRBV5-1 with TRBJ1-3; D ambiguous. There are 13 residues in the CDR3. The V and J ends lost 4 bases and 4 bases respectively, with 9 bases between them. Germline V gene data show CDR1 as SGHRS and CDR2 as YFSETQ. The CDR3 DNA is TGCGCCAGCAGCCTGGGCCCGGGAAACACCATATATTTT. Amino acids: CASSLGPGNTIYF. Combining the CDR3 with reference TRBV5-1 and TRBJ1-3 gives the whole variable domain KAGVTQTPRYLIKTRGQQVTLSCSPISGHRSVSWYQQTPGQGLQFLFEYFSETQRNKGNFPGRFSGRQFSNSRSEMNVSTLELGDSALYLCASSLGPGNTIYFGEGSWLTVV.

This chain connects TRBV28 to TRBJ2-4; D is possibly TRBD1 (5 bases). Germline V gene data show CDR1 as MDHEN and CDR2 as SYDVKM. Trimming removed 5 bases from V and 1 base from J, with 15 bases in between. The CDR3 consists of 16 residues. Here the CDR3 reads CASSPLGESAKNIQYF. CDR3 sequence (DNA): TGTGCCAGCAGTCCCCTAGGGGAAAGTGCCAAAAACATTCAGTACTTC.

The chain recombines TRBV6-5 with TRBJ2-3, with D perhaps assigned TRBD1 or TRBD2 (5 bases each). This CDR3 has 15 residues. CDR1 and CDR2 from the germline V gene are MNHEY and SVGAGI. Trimming stripped 4 bases from V and 2 bases from J, with 13 bases between. The CDR3 spells CASSFGGLDTDTQYF. The CDR3 DNA reads as TGTGCCAGCAGTTTTGGGGGTCTGGACACAGATACGCAGTATTTT.

The chain uses TRBV2 and TRBJ2-1, with D hard to call. Looked up from germline, CDR1 is SNHLY and CDR2 is FYNNEI. CDR3 length: 11 residues. Between the trimmed V and J ends, which lost 3 bases and 8 bases, there was a span of 5 bases. This chain's CDR3 is CASSEWDEQFF. For the CDR3, the DNA is TGTGCCAGCAGTGAGTGGGATGAGCAGTTCTTC.

The chain has TRBV9 and TRBJ1-3, with D uncertain. Germline V gene sequence: CDR1 SGDLS, CDR2 YYNGEE. V was trimmed by 4 bases and J by 3 bases, leaving 11 bases between them. This CDR3 has 14 amino acids. The CDR3 nucleotides read TGTGCCAGCAGCCCCGGGATCCTTGGAAACACCATATATTTT. Its protein is CASSPGILGNTIYF.

The J gene is TRBJ2-1, the V gene TRBV29-1; 9 bases agree with TRBD2. CDR1 SQVTM and CDR2 ANQGSEA come from the germline V gene. The CDR3 loop spans 15 amino acids. With V trimmed by 2 bases and J by 5 bases, 7 bases remained unmatched. In DNA, the CDR3 is TGCAGCGTTGAAAGTTGGCTAGCGGGAAACAATGAGCAGTTCTTC. It encodes CSVESWLAGNNEQFF.

The genes are TRBV15 and TRBJ1-6, with TRBD1 matching 7 bases. CDR3 length equals 18 residues. Germline V gene sequence: CDR1 LNHNV, CDR2 YYDKDF (reference sequence). Trimming cost V 4 bases and J 0 bases; bases outside gene matches: 9. The CDR3 nucleotides are TGTGCCACCAGCACCCGGGGACAGACCAGCTCCTATAATTCACCCCTCCACTTT. This codes for CATSTRGQTSSYNSPLHF.

Written as DNA, the CDR3 is TGTGCCAGCTCCTCCGGAGGGCCTTCTCGTCTCGAGCAGTACTTC. Translated, it gives CASSSGGPSRLEQYF. The chain recombines TRBV18 with TRBJ2-7, with D maybe TRBD2 (6 bases). The CDR3 is 15 residues long. V shed 6 bases and J shed 6 bases, with 21 bases lying between them. Germline V lookup: CDR1 KGHSH, CDR2 LQKENI.

The chain is built from TRBV7-2 and TRBJ2-7, with 10 bases that match TRBD1. The CDR3 sequence is 14 residues long. CDR1 SGHTA and CDR2 FQGNSA come from the germline V gene. The ends lost 3 bases at V and 2 bases at J; junction bases unmatched: 1. Here the CDR3 DNA reads TGTGCCAGCAGCTTGACAGGGGGCACCTACGAGCAGTACTTC. Its protein product is CASSLTGGTYEQYF.